The clone carrying this T cell receptor (beta chain) was counted between two and nine times. Germline values: CDR1 SGHTS, CDR2 YDEGEE. The length of the CDR3 is 15 residues. With V trimmed by 0 bases and J by 10 bases, 8 bases remained unmatched. These data originate in a study of blood T cell repertoires in COVID-19. Sequencing used immunoSEQ multiplex PCR; TCRdb keeps in-frame clones, though not all of them. The sample yields 95,000 to 110,000 clones, under 90% seen once. This receptor was taken from a human donor in a cohort sampled during active or convalescent COVID-19. V is TRBV5-8 and J is TRBJ1-5, with TRBD1 identical over 9 bases. Sequencing used peripheral blood. Written as DNA, the CDR3 is TGTGCCAGCAGCTTGGAGGGACAGGGCGAAGAACCCCAGCATTTT. The encoded protein is CASSLEGQGEEPQHF.